This section outlines one TCR beta chain sequence together with its context. The sample is drawn from a study of control samples from healthy donors and cancer patients. Using immunoSEQ multiplex PCR, the repertoire was profiled, and TCRdb retains in-frame clones only, with some absent. The repertoire holds around 90,000 clones, with 85% as singletons. The CDR3 loop spans 13 amino acids. V was pared by 4 bases and J by 3 bases, with 9 bases between. CDR1 is SNHLY and CDR2 is FYNNEI in the germline V gene. The clonotype comes from a woman between 40 and 50 years old in good health. The chain recombines TRBV2 with TRBJ1-2, with D perhaps TRBD1 (6 bases). Specimen: blood. This chain's CDR3 is CASSGGADYGYTF. The CDR3 DNA reads TGTGCCAGCAGTGGGGGGGCAGACTATGGCTACACCTTC.